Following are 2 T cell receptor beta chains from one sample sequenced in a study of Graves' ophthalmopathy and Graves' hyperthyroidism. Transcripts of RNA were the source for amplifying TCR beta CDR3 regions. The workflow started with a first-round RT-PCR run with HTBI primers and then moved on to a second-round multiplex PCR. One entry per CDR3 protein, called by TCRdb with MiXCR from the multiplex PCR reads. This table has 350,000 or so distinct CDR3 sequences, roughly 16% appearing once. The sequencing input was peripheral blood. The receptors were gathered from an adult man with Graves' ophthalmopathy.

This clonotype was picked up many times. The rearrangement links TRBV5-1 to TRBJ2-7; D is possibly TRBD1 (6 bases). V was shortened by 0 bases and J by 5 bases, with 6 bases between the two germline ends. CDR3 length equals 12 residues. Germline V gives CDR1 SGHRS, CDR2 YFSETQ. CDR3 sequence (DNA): TGCGCCAGCAGCTTGGGACAGGACGAGCAGTACTTC. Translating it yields CASSLGQDEQYF.

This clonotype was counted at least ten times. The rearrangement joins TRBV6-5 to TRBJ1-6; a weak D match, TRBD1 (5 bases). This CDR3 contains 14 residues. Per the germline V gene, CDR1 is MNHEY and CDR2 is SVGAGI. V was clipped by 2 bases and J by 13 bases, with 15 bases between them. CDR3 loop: CASSYGTVGIPLHF. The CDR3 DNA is TGTGCCAGCAGTTACGGGACGGTTGGGATTCCCCTCCACTTT.